These 26 T cell receptor beta chains were all obtained from the same sample, sequenced in a study of blood T cells in healthy people across ages. Sample-barcoded 5' priming and a J-beta primer mix drove a second PCR of about 6 to 12 cycles. One entry per CDR3 protein results from TCRdb running MiXCR on the 5' RACE reads. Seen here are hundreds of thousands of distinct CDR3 sequences, 30% to 45% observed once, and the top ten hold approximately 12%. The material sequenced was blood. Source of these receptors: a man aged 18 to 35 in good health.

This clonotype was seen many times. The rearrangement links TRBV20-1 to TRBJ1-2; 7 positions agree with TRBD1. Trimming took 6 bases from V and 8 from J; bases not matched to a gene: 21. Germline lookup yields CDR1 DFQATT and CDR2 SNEGSKA (reference sequence). The CDR3 has 16 amino acids. CDR3 DNA: TGCAGTGCGCGACAGGGAGCGGAACAAAGTATGTTCGGCTACACCTTC. Amino acids: CSARQGAEQSMFGYTF.

The chain is built from TRBV7-2 and TRBJ2-3; 9 bases match TRBD2. V was pared by 5 bases and J by 6 bases, with 6 bases of the junction left unmatched. The germline V gene encodes CDR1 SGHTA and CDR2 FQGNSA. This CDR3 region has 14 residues. In DNA, the CDR3 is TGTGCCAGCAGCCCCCAGCGGGGGGTCGATACGCAGTATTTT. Protein: CASSPQRGVDTQYF.

This clonotype was recorded many times. The chain employs TRBV2 and TRBJ2-7, with TRBD1 matching over 7 bases. The CDR3 totals 12 residues. Germline loops: CDR1 SNHLY, CDR2 FYNNEI. J was trimmed by 6 bases and V by 9 bases; bases with no gene match: 8. The CDR3 loop is CASSWDRVEQYF. CDR3 DNA sequence: TGTGCCAGTAGTTGGGACAGAGTCGAGCAGTACTTC.

The chain couples TRBV7-2 to TRBJ1-5, with unresolved D. The CDR3 covers 14 residues. The germline gives CDR1 SGHTA, CDR2 FQGNSA. Trimming pared 6 bases from V and 3 bases from J, leaving 12 bases between. The CDR3 sequence: CTSRPYGDNQPQHF. The CDR3 DNA follows: TGTACCAGCAGGCCTTACGGGGACAATCAGCCCCAGCATTTT.

The sample holds a few counts of this clonotype. The chain combines TRBV20-1 with TRBJ2-2; D gene uncertain. This CDR3 has 15 residues. Per the germline V gene, CDR1 is DFQATT and CDR2 is SNEGSKA (reference sequence). The germline V and J ends were trimmed by 1 base and 4 bases, with 13 bases remaining between them. In DNA, the CDR3 is TGCAGTGCTAGAGTGTCCCAGGCCCTCACCGGGGAGCTGTTTTTT. Protein sequence: CSARVSQALTGELFF.

The chain joins TRBV6-2 or TRBV6-3 to TRBJ1-1, with a tentative D call TRBD1 (6 bases). This CDR3 has 12 amino acids. V lost 4 bases and J 9 bases, leaving 12 bases between the germline ends. Germline V gives CDR1 MNHEY, CDR2 SVGEGT. The CDR3 DNA is TGTGCCAGCAGTTCCTCCGGGACACAAGCTTTCTTT. Its translation is CASSSSGTQAFF.

This clonotype has just a few counts. The chain joins TRBV4-3 to TRBJ1-4, with 8 bases aligning to TRBD1. Trimming removed 0 bases from V and 2 bases from J; junction bases left unmatched: 5. Germline loops: CDR1 LGHNA, CDR2 YSLEER. The length of the CDR3 is 17 residues. The CDR3 region is CASSQERTGFTNEKLFF. For the CDR3, the DNA is TGCGCCAGCAGCCAAGAAAGGACAGGGTTTACTAATGAAAAACTGTTTTTT.

The CDR3 sequence: CASSYGGLSEKLFF. The CDR3 region has the DNA TGTGCCAGCAGTTACGGGGGTCTTTCTGAAAAACTGTTTTTT. The rearrangement uses TRBV6-5 and TRBJ1-4, with D possibly matching TRBD1 (5 bases). V lost 2 bases and J 7 bases, leaving 11 bases between the germline ends. This CDR3 has 14 amino acids. Germline assignment: CDR1 MNHEY and CDR2 SVGAGI.

The rearrangement uses TRBV6-6 and TRBJ1-1, with unresolved D. V was cut by 2 bases and J by 0 bases, with 7 bases left in between. The length of the CDR3 is 14 residues. Germline loops: CDR1 MNHNY, CDR2 SVGAGI (reference sequence). DNA for the CDR3: TGTGCCAGCAGTTACACACAATTGAACACTGAAGCTTTCTTT. It encodes CASSYTQLNTEAFF.

This clonotype was observed many times. This chain uses TRBV7-9 with TRBJ2-5, with D uncertain. The CDR3 consists of 13 residues. Trimming stripped 1 base from V and 1 base from J, with 4 bases between. CDR1 SEHNR and CDR2 FQNEAQ come from the germline V gene (reference sequence). CDR3 nucleotide sequence: TGTGCCAGCAGCTTAGACGCCCAAGAGACCCAGTACTTC. This encodes CASSLDAQETQYF.

The sample holds one count of this clonotype. The chain joins TRBV12-3 or TRBV12-4 to TRBJ2-4; no reliable D call. The end of the DNA aligns better with TRBJ2-7, so the J call may be wrong. The CDR3 is 14 residues long. The CDR3 DNA follows: TGTGCCAGCAGTCTTCTAGACACAACCTACGAGCAGTACTTC. Protein sequence: CASSLLDTTYEQYF.

V is TRBV29-1 and J is TRBJ2-3, with a possible D match to TRBD2 (6 bases). The CDR3 runs 15 residues. V was cut by 0 bases and J by 2 bases, with 12 bases left in between. Germline values: CDR1 SQVTM, CDR2 ANQGSEA. CDR3 amino acids: CSVEDRGTDTDTQYF. CDR3 sequence (DNA): TGCAGCGTTGAAGATCGCGGGACCGACACAGATACGCAGTATTTT.

The table lists this clonotype with a few counts. The rearrangement links TRBV20-1 to TRBJ1-1; 7 bases fit TRBD1. The germline V gene has CDR1 DFQATT and CDR2 SNEGSKA (reference sequence). This CDR3 has 14 residues. Trimming cost V 0 bases and J 4 bases; bases outside gene matches: 5. The chain's CDR3 is CSAREGAGGTEAFF. CDR3 DNA: TGCAGTGCTAGAGAGGGGGCAGGGGGCACTGAAGCTTTCTTT.

On this clonotype itself: This may be a read error, as it is one base from a much larger clone. The chain recombines TRBV7-9 with TRBJ2-4, with a possible D match to TRBD2 (5 bases). The CDR3 length is 15 residues. CDR1 and CDR2 (germline): SEHNR, FQNEAQ (reference sequence). The CDR3 sequence: CASSHSESAKNSQYF. CDR3 nucleotide sequence: TGTGCCAGCAGCCATAGCGAATCGGCCAAAAACAGTCAGTACTTC.

The chain links TRBV10-3 to TRBJ2-1; no firm D call. Germline CDR1 reads ENHRY; CDR2 reads SYGVKD. This CDR3 has 16 amino acids. Trimming took off 6 bases at V and 0 bases at J, with 15 bases between the two ends. CDR3 amino acids: CAIRVWGESSYNEQFF. DNA of the CDR3: TGTGCCATCAGGGTTTGGGGTGAGAGCTCCTACAATGAGCAGTTCTTC.

The chain employs TRBV18 and TRBJ2-3, with 12 bases aligning to TRBD2. The J segment lost 5 bases and the V segment lost 7 bases, leaving 1 base of the junction unmatched. Germline CDR1 reads KGHSH; CDR2 reads LQKENI. This CDR3 contains 13 residues. The CDR3 protein is CASWTSGEDTQYF. The DNA for the CDR3 is TGTGCCAGCTGGACTAGCGGGGAAGATACGCAGTATTTT.

This clonotype turned up a few times. The chain carries TRBV7-3 and TRBJ1-6; 7 bases fit TRBD1. The CDR3 is made up of 16 amino acids. Per the germline V gene, CDR1 is SGHTA and CDR2 is FQGTGA. Trimming removed 5 bases from V and 6 bases from J; junction bases left unmatched: 10. For the CDR3, the DNA is TGTGCCAGCAGCGCAGGATCCCGGGACAGTAATTCACCCCTCCACTTT. It yields the protein CASSAGSRDSNSPLHF.

The chain has TRBV5-5 and TRBJ1-4; 8 nucleotides align to TRBD1. The V gene end was trimmed by 4 bases and the J gene end by 6 bases; junction bases not matched to a gene: 8. CDR1 and CDR2 (germline): SGHKS, YYEKEE (reference sequence). The CDR3 runs to 15 residues. The CDR3 reads CASSPGQGLDEKLFF. In nucleotides, the CDR3 is TGTGCCAGCAGCCCTGGACAGGGTTTGGATGAAAAACTGTTTTTT.

In the case of this clonotype: At one end the junction does not follow the germline gene, possibly because of a read error. The chain combines TRBV12-3 or TRBV12-4 with TRBJ2-3; 8 bases match TRBD2. The CDR3 loop spans 16 amino acids. The CDR3 protein is CASSLVAGSYTDAQYF. As DNA, the CDR3 is TGTGCCAGCAGTTTAGTAGCGGGAAGCTACACAGATGCGCAGTATTTT.

This clonotype appeared many times. This chain joins TRBV25-1 and TRBJ2-5; D is unclear. Trimming took off 3 bases at V and 1 base at J, with 9 bases between the two ends. Germline values: CDR1 MGHDK, CDR2 SYGVNS. This CDR3 is 14 amino acids long. CDR3 bases: TGTGCCAGCAGTGATTTTCCTTTCCAAGAGACCCAGTACTTC. This translates into CASSDFPFQETQYF.

V usage is TRBV20-1 and J usage is TRBJ2-7, with 9 bases matching TRBD1. Germline V gene sequence: CDR1 DFQATT, CDR2 SNEGSKA (reference sequence). The CDR3 has 14 residues. The junction had 13 bases not matched to a gene; V was cut back by 6 bases and J by 7 bases. CDR3 coding DNA: TGCAGTGCCCTAGGGGACAGGGACAACAATGAGCAGTACTTC. Translating gives CSALGDRDNNEQYF.

As concerns this clonotype: The DNA is omitted, as the CDR3 cannot be located on it reliably, and the CDR3 follows TCRdb's listing. The chain uses TRBV12-3 or TRBV12-4 and TRBJ2-2. The CDR3 comprises 12 residues, both ends counted. CDR3: CASSFGNGELFF.

This clonotype has a count of ten or more. The rearrangement joins TRBV12-3 or TRBV12-4 to TRBJ1-2; D not resolved. The CDR3 totals 13 residues. Trimming removed 1 base at V and 5 bases at J, with 8 bases between. The chain's CDR3 is CASSLELRYGYTF. CDR3 nucleotide sequence: TGTGCCAGCAGTTTAGAACTCCGGTATGGCTACACCTTC.

In its sample, this clonotype was seen a few times. This sequence joins TRBV29-1 and TRBJ2-7; TRBD2 is a possible D gene (6 bases). The CDR3 is 17 residues long. Trimming cost V 7 bases and J 7 bases, with 32 bases left between them. Germline CDR1 reads SQVTM; CDR2 reads ANQGSEA. CDR3 sequence: CSASIGTVVSSYNEQYF. CDR3 coding DNA: TGCAGCGCGAGTATCGGGACTGTTGTTAGCTCCTACAATGAGCAGTACTTC.

Ten or more counts support this clonotype. The V call is TRBV20-1, the J call TRBJ1-5, with D maybe TRBD1 (6 bases). Germline CDR1 is DFQATT and CDR2 is SNEGSKA (reference sequence). CDR3 size: 16 residues. V gave up 6 bases and J gave up 6 bases, with 24 bases separating them. CDR3 nucleotides: TGCAGTGCCGCAGACCTAGGGGGGCGGGTCGGTCAGCCCCAGCATTTT. It encodes CSAADLGGRVGQPQHF.

Details on this clonotype: A much larger clone differs from this one at a single base, so this may be a read error. The gene calls are TRBV5-1 and TRBJ2-7; tentatively, D is TRBD1 (5 bases). Trimming removed 4 bases from V and 2 bases from J, with 13 bases in between. The CDR3 runs 14 residues. The germline V gene has CDR1 SGHRS and CDR2 YFSETQ. This CDR3 reads CASSVDAGPYEQYF. CDR3 bases: TGCGCCAGCAGCGTGGATGCAGGGCCCTACGAGCAGTACTTC.